The T cell receptor beta chain under discussion was sequenced for a study of T-cell reconstitution after alpha-beta-depleted transplantation in children. Study-wide findings and caveats: Several hundred graft clones that had expanded were reportedly the source of alpha-beta T cells about two months after transplant. Surviving recipient cells, namely T cells and thymic progenitors, were the source of high day-60 TCRbeta diversity in some patients. T-cell counts and diversity were attributed mostly to newly produced T cells one year after transplant.

Deletions cut 1 base from V and 10 bases from J, with 18 bases between. Germline-derived CDR1 and CDR2 are MNHEY and SVGAGI. The CDR3 loop spans 15 amino acids. The authors prepared the TCRbeta library with unique molecular identifiers. TCRdb re-called the PCR reads with MiXCR, one entry per CDR3 protein. The data show about 580,000 distinct CDR3 sequences, more than 20% seen once. With regard to this clonotype: The antigen is unknown.

The chain combines TRBV6-5 with TRBJ2-3, with D possibly matching TRBD2 (5 bases). The sequence was obtained from a boy under two years old who had a stem cell transplant for acute myeloid leukemia, so the T cells may come from the graft donor. The material sequenced was PBMCs, mostly from graft donor cells, taken 360 days after TCRalphabeta/CD19-depleted stem cell transplant. The CDR3 spells CASSYWVSVGGAQYF. As DNA, the CDR3 is TGTGCCAGCAGTTACTGGGTTAGCGTAGGAGGTGCGCAGTATTTT.